The 7 T cell receptor beta chains given below trace back to one sample, sequenced in a study of siplizumab effects on memory and regulatory T cells (dated by TCRdb to the late 2010s). Cells from the mixed lymphocyte reactions were cocultured for about 6 days at 37 degrees C. Receptor amplification or capture employed the immunoSEQ multiplex PCR assay. TCRdb re-hosts the immuneACCESS table, in-frame sequences only. Its copies lack some clones; in the studies checked, an unresolved V gene accounts for under half of them, and the cause for the rest is not known. The sample records about 7,800 clones, 36% of which are singletons. Roughly 5% of the sample belongs to the ten largest clones. Their antigens remain unidentified. The sequenced sample consisted of CFSE-low (dividing) CD8+ T cells sorted from an allogeneic mixed lymphocyte reaction. Receptors were obtained from a human donor in good health; the cells came from an allogeneic mixed lymphocyte reaction.

This clone was seen a few times. The V call is TRBV29-1, the J call TRBJ2-3; the match to TRBD2 covers 7 bases. V shed 7 bases and J 3 bases; nucleotides not matched to a gene: 13. The CDR3 contains 15 residues. Germline V gene sequence: CDR1 SQVTM, CDR2 ANQGSEA. The chain's CDR3 is CSAEPRGRGTDTQYF. CDR3 coding DNA: TGCAGCGCGGAGCCCAGAGGGAGGGGAACAGATACGCAGTATTTT.

The chain combines TRBV27 with TRBJ2-7; 8 bases are shared with TRBD2. This CDR3 spans 14 amino acids. The germline V gene encodes CDR1 MNHEY and CDR2 SMNVEV (reference sequence). The V segment lost 6 bases and the J segment 2 bases; nucleotides outside the gene matches: 6. This chain's CDR3 is CASRSVTSAYEQYF. The CDR3 bases are TGTGCCAGCAGATCCGTGACTAGCGCCTACGAGCAGTACTTC.

By sample share, this clone is medium-sized. The chain is built from TRBV30 and TRBJ1-5, with D hard to call. V lost 2 bases and J lost 6, with 11 bases in between. Germline lookup yields CDR1 GTSNPN and CDR2 SVGIG (reference sequence). The CDR3 is 13 residues long. In nucleotides, the CDR3 is TGTGCCTGGAGTTCCTGGGTTTCTCAGCCCCAGCATTTT. This encodes CAWSSWVSQPQHF. Full variable domain (outside the CDR3, taken from reference TRBV30 and TRBJ1-5): SQTIHQWPATLVQPVGSPLSLECTVEGTSNPNLYWYRQAAGRGLQLLFYSVGIGQISSEVPQNLSASRPQDRQFILSSKKLLLSDSGFYLCAWSSWVSQPQHFGDGTRLSIL.

CDR3 protein: CASSEAFWGITEAFF. CDR3 coding DNA: TGTGCCAGCAGTGAAGCGTTTTGGGGAATCACTGAAGCTTTCTTT. The genes are TRBV6-1 and TRBJ1-1, with D unclear. This CDR3 region has 15 residues. Trimming removed 0 bases at V and 4 bases at J, with 12 bases between. Germline values: CDR1 MNHNS, CDR2 SASEGT.

The chain joins TRBV4-1 to TRBJ2-2, with D tentatively TRBD1 (6 bases). Trimming took 5 bases from V and 6 from J, leaving 16 bases between them. This CDR3 region has 15 residues. CDR1 and CDR2 (germline): MGHRA, YSYEKL. CDR3 nucleotide sequence: TGCGCCAGCAGCGATACACAGGGCTTTGCCGGGGAGCTGTTTTTT. It encodes CASSDTQGFAGELFF.

This clone was seen once. CDR3 sequence (DNA): TGTGCCAGCAGTTACTCGACAAGGGCTGAAGCTTTCTTT. This translates into CASSYSTRAEAFF. The chain carries TRBV6-5 and TRBJ1-1; D uncertain. Germline V CDR1 and CDR2: MNHEY, SVGAGI. V was shortened by 0 bases and J by 6 bases, with 8 bases between the two germline ends. This CDR3 contains 13 residues.

The chain links TRBV11-1 to TRBJ1-2, with 9 bases lining up with TRBD1. V lost 5 bases and J lost 2; bases outside the gene matches: 6. Per germline, CDR1 SGHAT and CDR2 FQDESV (reference sequence). The CDR3 runs to 15 residues. The CDR3 DNA reads as TGTGCCAGCAGCGGAGACAGGGGGACGAACTATGGCTACACCTTC. The encoded protein is CASSGDRGTNYGYTF.